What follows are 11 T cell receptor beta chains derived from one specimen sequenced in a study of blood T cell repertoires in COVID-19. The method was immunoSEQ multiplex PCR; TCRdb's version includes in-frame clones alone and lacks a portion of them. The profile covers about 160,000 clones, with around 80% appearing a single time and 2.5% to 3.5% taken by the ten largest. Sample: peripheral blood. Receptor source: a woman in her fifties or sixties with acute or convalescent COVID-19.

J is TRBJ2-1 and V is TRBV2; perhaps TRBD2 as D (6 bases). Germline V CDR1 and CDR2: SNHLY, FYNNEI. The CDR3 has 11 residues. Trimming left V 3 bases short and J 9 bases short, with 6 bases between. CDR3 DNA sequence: TGTGCCAGCAGTGAGGAGGGTGAGCAGTTCTTC. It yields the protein CASSEEGEQFF.

The CDR3 DNA sequence: TGTGCCAGCAGTGCCGATGCGGCGGGGCCCACTGAAGCTTTCTTT. This translates into CASSADAAGPTEAFF. The chain links TRBV2 to TRBJ1-1; a possible D gene is TRBD1 (5 bases). The germline V gene encodes CDR1 SNHLY and CDR2 FYNNEI. V was clipped by 4 bases and J by 4 bases, with 16 bases between them. This CDR3 has 15 residues.

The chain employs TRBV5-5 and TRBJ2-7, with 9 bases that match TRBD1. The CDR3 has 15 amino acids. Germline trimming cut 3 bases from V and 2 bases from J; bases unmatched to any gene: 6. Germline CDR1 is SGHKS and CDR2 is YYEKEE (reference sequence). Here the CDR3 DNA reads TGTGCCAGCAGCTCCCTGGACAGGGGTACCTACGAGCAGTACTTC. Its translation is CASSSLDRGTYEQYF.

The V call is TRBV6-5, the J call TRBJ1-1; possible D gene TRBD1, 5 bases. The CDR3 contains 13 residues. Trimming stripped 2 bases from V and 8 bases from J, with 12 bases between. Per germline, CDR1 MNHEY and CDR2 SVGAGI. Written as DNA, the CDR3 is TGTGCCAGCAGTTACCTCACAGGTTCCGAAGCTTTCTTT. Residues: CASSYLTGSEAFF.

CDR3 DNA: TGTGCCAGCAGCCAAGAGGCGGGGGTGGAAAAACTGTTTTTT. This codes for CASSQEAGVEKLFF. The chain combines TRBV4-2 with TRBJ1-4; TRBD1 might be the D (5 bases). Germline CDR1 LGHNA, CDR2 YNFKEQ. This CDR3 region has 14 residues. V was clipped by 0 bases and J by 8 bases, with 10 bases between them.

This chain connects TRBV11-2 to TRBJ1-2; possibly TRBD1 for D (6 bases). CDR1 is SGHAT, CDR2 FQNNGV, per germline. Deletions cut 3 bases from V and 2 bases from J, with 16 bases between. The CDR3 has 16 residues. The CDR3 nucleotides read TGTGCCAGCAGCTTCGCTGGGACAAGAATCAACTATGGCTACACCTTC. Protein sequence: CASSFAGTRINYGYTF.

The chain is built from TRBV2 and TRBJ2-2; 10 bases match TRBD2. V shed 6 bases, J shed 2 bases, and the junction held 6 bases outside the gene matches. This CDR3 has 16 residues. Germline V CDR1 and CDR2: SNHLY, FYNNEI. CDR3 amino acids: CASSRRTSGNTGELFF. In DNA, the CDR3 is TGTGCCAGCAGCCGAAGGACTAGCGGTAACACCGGGGAGCTGTTTTTT.

DNA of the CDR3: TGTGCCAGCAGTCTAGGGGGTGAAAAACTGTTTTTT. This sequence encodes CASSLGGEKLFF. The chain is built from TRBV28 and TRBJ1-4, with D possibly matching TRBD1 (6 bases). CDR3 length: 12 residues. The germline V and J ends were trimmed by 5 bases and 7 bases, with 8 bases remaining between them. Per the germline V gene, CDR1 is MDHEN and CDR2 is SYDVKM.

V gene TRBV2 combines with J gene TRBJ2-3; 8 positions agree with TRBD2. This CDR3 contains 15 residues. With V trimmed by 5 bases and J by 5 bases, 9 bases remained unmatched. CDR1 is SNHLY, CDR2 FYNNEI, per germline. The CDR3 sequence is CASSLSGGWGDTQYF. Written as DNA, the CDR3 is TGTGCCAGCAGTCTGAGCGGGGGCTGGGGAGATACGCAGTATTTT.

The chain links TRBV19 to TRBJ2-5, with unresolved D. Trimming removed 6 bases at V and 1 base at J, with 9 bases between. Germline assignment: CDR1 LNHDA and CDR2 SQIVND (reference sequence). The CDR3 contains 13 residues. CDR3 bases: TGTGCCAGTAGGCAGTTGTTCCAAGAGACCCAGTACTTC. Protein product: CASRQLFQETQYF.

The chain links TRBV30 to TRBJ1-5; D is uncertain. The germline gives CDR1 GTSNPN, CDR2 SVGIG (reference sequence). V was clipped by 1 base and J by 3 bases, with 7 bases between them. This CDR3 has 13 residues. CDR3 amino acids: CAWSGVFNQPQHF. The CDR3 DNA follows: TGTGCCTGGAGTGGAGTCTTCAATCAGCCCCAGCATTTT.